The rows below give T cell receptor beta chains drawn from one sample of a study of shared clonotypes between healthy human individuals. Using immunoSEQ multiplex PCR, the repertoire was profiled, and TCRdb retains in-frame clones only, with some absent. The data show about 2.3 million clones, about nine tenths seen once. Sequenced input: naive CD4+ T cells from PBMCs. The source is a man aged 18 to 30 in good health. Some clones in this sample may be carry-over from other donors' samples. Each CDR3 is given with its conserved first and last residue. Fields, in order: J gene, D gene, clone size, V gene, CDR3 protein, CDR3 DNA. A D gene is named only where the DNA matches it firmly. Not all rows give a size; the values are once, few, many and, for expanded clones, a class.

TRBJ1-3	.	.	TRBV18	CASSPFETGNSGNTIYF	TGTGCCAGCTCACCTTTTGAGACAGGCAACTCTGGAAACACCATATATTTT
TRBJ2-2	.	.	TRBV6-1	CASSEPYRAQSTGELFF	TGTGCCAGCAGTGAGCCGTACAGGGCTCAAAGCACCGGGGAGCTGTTTTTT
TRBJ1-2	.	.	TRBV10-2	CASSDGGGVNYGYTF	TGCGCCAGCAGTGACGGGGGAGGGGTTAACTATGGCTACACCTTC
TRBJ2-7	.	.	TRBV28	CASSSGGGAQGEQYF	TGTGCCAGCAGCTCGGGGGGCGGGGCCCAGGGCGAGCAGTACTTC
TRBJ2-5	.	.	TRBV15	CATSRVLETQYF	TGTGCCACCAGCAGAGTTCTAGAGACCCAGTACTTC
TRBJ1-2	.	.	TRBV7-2	CASSPYESRGYTF	TGTGCCAGCAGCCCCTATGAATCACGCGGCTACACCTTC
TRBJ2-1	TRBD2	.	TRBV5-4	CASSPAGTRFYNEQFF	TGTGCCAGCAGCCCCGCCGGGACTAGATTCTACAATGAGCAGTTCTTC
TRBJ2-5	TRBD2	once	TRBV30	CAWSTGTSASEQYF	TGTGCCTGGAGTACTGGGACTAGCGCGAGTGAGCAGTACTTC
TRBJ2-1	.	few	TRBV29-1	CSVDGRNNEQFF	TGCAGCGTTGATGGGCGGAACAATGAGCAGTTCTTC
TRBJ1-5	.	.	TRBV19	CASSIVRGTGNQPQHF	TGTGCCAGTAGTATCGTCAGGGGTACGGGCAATCAGCCCCAGCATTTT